Listed below are T cell receptor beta chains from one sample, sequenced in a study of shared clonotypes between healthy human individuals. Clones were read by immunoSEQ multiplex PCR, and TCRdb kept only the in-frame ones, dropping some. The sample gives under 600,000 clones, around 79% of which show up once; approximately 12% is in the top ten. Sequencing used PBMCs. The origin of the receptors is a woman aged 40 to 49 in good health. Some clones in this sample may be carry-over from other donors' samples. Each CDR3 is given with its conserved first and last residue. The D gene is left open where the match is weak. A row's size may be missing; if present it is once, few, many or a size class.

CDR3 DNA	CDR3 protein	V gene	D gene	J gene	clone size
TGTGCCAGCAGCTTAGGATTCAGGACCGACAATGAGCAGTTCTTC	CASSLGFRTDNEQFF	TRBV11-3	NA	TRBJ2-1	few
TGCGCCAGCAGCCTGGGGGCGAGTGGGGTTAGAATGAACACTGAAGCTTTCTTT	CASSLGASGVRMNTEAFF	TRBV5-1	NA	TRBJ1-1	NA
TGTGCCAGTAAACCGGGACAGAACTCCTACGAGCAGTACTTC	CASKPGQNSYEQYF	TRBV19	TRBD1	TRBJ2-7	NA
TGTGCCAGCAGCCTCCGGGGTAGCGGGAACTACAATGAGCAGTTCTTC	CASSLRGSGNYNEQFF	TRBV11-2	TRBD2	TRBJ2-1	NA
TGTGCCAGCAGCTTAAGTGCCTCAGGGGTACAGGCCCAGCATTTT	CASSLSASGVQAQHF	TRBV7-2	NA	TRBJ1-5	once
TGTGCCAGCAGTGTTTCCCGACAGCCGGCAGGAAACACCATATATTTT	CASSVSRQPAGNTIYF	TRBV2	NA	TRBJ1-3	many
TGTGCCAGCAGTGCCGAGGTCGGGGGGCCCCAGCATTTT	CASSAEVGGPQHF	TRBV6-4	NA	TRBJ1-5	NA
TGTGCCAGCAGAACTAGTCCTAGCACAGATACGCAGTATTTT	CASRTSPSTDTQYF	TRBV6-6	NA	TRBJ2-3	once
TGTGCCAGCAGCCTTAGGACAGGCATCACAGATACGCAGTATTTT	CASSLRTGITDTQYF	TRBV6-1	TRBD1	TRBJ2-3	NA
TGTGCCAGCAGCCGCGGGACAGGGGGCTACTATGGCTACACCTTC	CASSRGTGGYYGYTF	TRBV4-2	TRBD1	TRBJ1-2	NA
TGCGCCAGCAGTGAGTTGGAGGGAGTGTTCGAGCAGTACTTC	CASSELEGVFEQYF	TRBV10-2	NA	TRBJ2-7	few
TGCGCCAGCTCGCGGCTTGGGGCGTTCAATGAGCAGTTCTTC	CASSRLGAFNEQFF	TRBV4-1	NA	TRBJ2-1	NA
TGTGCCAGTTTGCTTAGAGGGGGACTTAGCGGCTACAATGAGCAGTTCTTC	CASLLRGGLSGYNEQFF	TRBV7-8	NA	TRBJ2-1	NA
TGTGCCAGCAGCAAACGACAGGGATATCAGCCCCAGCATTTT	CASSKRQGYQPQHF	TRBV28	TRBD1	TRBJ1-5	NA
TGTGCCAGCAGTTCCCGGACCGAGCAGTACTTC	CASSSRTEQYF	TRBV28	NA	TRBJ2-7	NA
TGTGCCAGCAGCGTAGACGACTACGAGCAGTACTTC	CASSVDDYEQYF	TRBV9	NA	TRBJ2-7	NA
TGTGCCAGTGGACTAGCAGATGAGCAGTTCTTC	CASGLADEQFF	TRBV10-3	TRBD2	TRBJ2-1	NA
TGTGCCAGCAGCTCATCCAGGGGAGTGCAGACCCAGTACTTC	CASSSSRGVQTQYF	TRBV7-2	NA	TRBJ2-5	NA
TGTGCCAGCAGAGAAGACAGGCCTAACGACACCGGGGAGCTGTTTTTT	CASREDRPNDTGELFF	TRBV2	NA	TRBJ2-2	once
TGTGCCAGCAGTTTAGATGTTACGGCCAAGGGCACCGGGGAGCTGTTTTTT	CASSLDVTAKGTGELFF	TRBV28	NA	TRBJ2-2	NA
TGTGCCAGCAGCTCCTCTCCCGGACAGGGCCGCTACGAGCAGTACTTC	CASSSSPGQGRYEQYF	TRBV13	TRBD1	TRBJ2-7	NA
TGCGCCAGCAGCTCCGCCTCGGGCTCTGGAAACACCATATATTTT	CASSSASGSGNTIYF	TRBV5-1	NA	TRBJ1-3	NA
TGTGCCAGCAGTGACGGGTTGGAGCGGGAGTACCGCCAAGAGACCCAGTACTTC	CASSDGLEREYRQETQYF	TRBV6-1	TRBD2	TRBJ2-5	many
TGTGCCAGCAGTTTAGGTGGGGGGACAGATACGCAGTATTTT	CASSLGGGTDTQYF	TRBV28	NA	TRBJ2-3	NA
TGTGCCAGCAGCGACAGGGGCTCTGGGGCCAACGTCCTGACTTTC	CASSDRGSGANVLTF	TRBV6-6	TRBD1	TRBJ2-6	NA
TGCGCCAGCAGCTTGGTGTCGCCAGGGGGTGGCTACACCTTC	CASSLVSPGGGYTF	TRBV5-1	TRBD1	TRBJ1-2	NA
TGTGCCAGCAGCGCCGGGACTAGAAAGAACACCGGGGAGCTGTTTTTT	CASSAGTRKNTGELFF	TRBV7-6	TRBD2	TRBJ2-2	once
TGTGCCAGCAGCCCTACCCCTAGGGCGGACGGCCCCTACGAGCAGTACTTC	CASSPTPRADGPYEQYF	TRBV7-6	NA	TRBJ2-7	NA
TGCGCCAGCAGCCAAGACGGGGCTTCTCCTTCACCCCTCCACTTT	CASSQDGASPSPLHF	TRBV4-1	NA	TRBJ1-6	NA
TGCAGCGTTGAACTCTTCCGGGACAGGGGTCCCTACGAGCAGTACTTC	CSVELFRDRGPYEQYF	TRBV29-1	TRBD1	TRBJ2-7	once
TGCAGCGTTGTTACGGGAGTTGGCGCAGATACGCAGTATTTT	CSVVTGVGADTQYF	TRBV29-1	NA	TRBJ2-3	NA
TGTGCCTGGAGTGACAGGGGCGGAGAGACCCAGTACTTC	CAWSDRGGETQYF	TRBV30	TRBD1	TRBJ2-5	NA
TGTGCCAGCAGCGTAGGAGCGGGAGGGAGGCAAGAGACCCAGTACTTC	CASSVGAGGRQETQYF	TRBV9	TRBD2	TRBJ2-5	NA
TGCGCCAGCTCCGGGGCTCCCAATCAGCCCCAGCATTTT	CASSGAPNQPQHF	TRBV5-1	NA	TRBJ1-5	few
TGTGCCAGTAGCTCCCTGGCCTCCGGGACCGGGGGTAACGAGCAGTACTTC	CASSSLASGTGGNEQYF	TRBV19	NA	TRBJ2-7	NA
TGCGCCAGCAGTCGGGCTGGCAGGCCCGGAGAGCAGTTCTTC	CASSRAGRPGEQFF	TRBV23-1	NA	TRBJ2-1	NA
TGTGCCAGCAGTTCCCAGGACAGGGCGAGGACTGAAGCTTTCTTT	CASSSQDRARTEAFF	TRBV28	TRBD1	TRBJ1-1	few
TGTGCCAGCAGTTACTCGATCAGCGGGTCCTACAATGAGCAGTTCTTC	CASSYSISGSYNEQFF	TRBV6-6	NA	TRBJ2-1	NA
TGTGCCAGCAGCCCCGATAGCGGGAGCTCCTACAATGAGCAGTTCTTC	CASSPDSGSSYNEQFF	TRBV7-3	TRBD2	TRBJ2-1	NA
TGTGCCAGCAGTTGGGACAGGGCTTCTGGAAACACCATATATTTT	CASSWDRASGNTIYF	TRBV6-6	TRBD1	TRBJ1-3	many
TGCAGTGCTGTTAGCGGGATGGGGCAGTTCTTC	CSAVSGMGQFF	TRBV20-1	TRBD2	TRBJ2-1	NA
TGTGCCAGCAGCTTAGAGCGGCAGGGGAACTATGGCTACACCTTC	CASSLERQGNYGYTF	TRBV7-9	NA	TRBJ1-2	NA
TGTGCCAGCAGTTACTCGAATAGGCAGGGATGCCCCACCTTC	CASSYSNRQGCPTF	TRBV6-6	NA	TRBJ1-2	NA
TGTGCCAGCAGGACAGAACAGGGAAGGGTAGTCGACTACGAGCAGTACTTC	CASRTEQGRVVDYEQYF	TRBV5-6	NA	TRBJ2-7	NA
TGTGCCACCAGCAGAGGAGGGGAGGCAACCGGGGAGCTGTTTTTT	CATSRGGEATGELFF	TRBV15	NA	TRBJ2-2	few
TGTGCCAGTTCTTCGGCTAGCGGGAGCCCTGGGACCGGGGAGCTGTTTTTT	CASSSASGSPGTGELFF	TRBV19	TRBD2	TRBJ2-2	NA
TGCGCCAGCAGCTCTAACCAGCCGCGGAATGAGCAGTTCTTC	CASSSNQPRNEQFF	TRBV5-1	NA	TRBJ2-1	NA